These 18 T cell receptor beta chains came from one sample sequenced in a study of blood T cell repertoires in COVID-19. Profiled with immunoSEQ multiplex PCR; TCRdb holds only in-frame clones, not every one. The sample lists more than 65,000 clones, 75% to 90% occurring once. Material for sequencing was peripheral blood. The origin of the receptors is an older man with acute or convalescent COVID-19.

The chain is built from TRBV7-2 and TRBJ1-6, with D maybe TRBD1 (6 bases). Per the germline V gene, CDR1 is SGHTA and CDR2 is FQGNSA. V lost 5 bases and J 5 bases, leaving 16 bases between the germline ends. This CDR3 comprises 16 residues. CDR3 in amino acids: CASSQNAGQNNSPLHF. Written as DNA, the CDR3 is TGTGCCAGCAGCCAAAACGCTGGACAGAATAATTCACCCCTCCACTTT.

Concerning this clone: Other DNA sequences from this sample encode an identical CDR3 as well. The chain joins TRBV5-1 to TRBJ1-3; tentative D call: TRBD1 (6 bases). Germline V lookup: CDR1 SGHRS, CDR2 YFSETQ. The CDR3 sequence is 15 residues long. The ends were cut back, 2 bases at V and 0 bases at J, with 9 bases in the middle. Here the CDR3 DNA reads TGCGCCAGCAGCTTAGAAGGGGGCTCTGGAAACACCATATATTTT. This gives the protein CASSLEGGSGNTIYF.

V gene TRBV7-2 combines with J gene TRBJ1-4; TRBD1 might be the D (5 bases). CDR3 length equals 14 residues. Germline values: CDR1 SGHTA, CDR2 FQGNSA. V lost 4 bases and J lost 2, with 8 bases in between. CDR3 sequence (DNA): TGTGCCAGCAGCTCAGGGCTCACTAATGAAAAACTGTTTTTT. Encoded protein: CASSSGLTNEKLFF.

This clone was seen a few times. The V gene is TRBV19, the J gene TRBJ2-2; 8 bases line up with TRBD2. The V gene end was trimmed by 1 base and the J gene end by 10 bases; junction bases not matched to a gene: 5. This CDR3 region has 14 residues. Germline CDR1 is LNHDA and CDR2 is SQIVND (reference sequence). The CDR3 DNA is TGTGCCAGTAGTATAGCTACTAGCGGTCTGGAGCTGTTTTTT. Translation: CASSIATSGLELFF.

This sequence joins TRBV30 and TRBJ1-1; D gene ambiguous. Germline-derived CDR1 and CDR2 are GTSNPN and SVGIG (reference sequence). The germline V and J ends were trimmed by 3 bases and 0 bases, with 8 bases remaining between them. This CDR3 is built from 13 residues. This CDR3 reads CAWRAQVNTEAFF. The CDR3 nucleotides read TGTGCCTGGAGGGCACAAGTGAACACTGAAGCTTTCTTT.

This chain joins TRBV28 and TRBJ1-3; maybe TRBD1 (5 bases). Germline loops: CDR1 MDHEN, CDR2 SYDVKM. Trimming stripped 6 bases from V and 11 bases from J, with 8 bases between. The CDR3 has 10 residues. The CDR3 region has the DNA TGTGCCAGCAGCGGGGGATCCATATATTTT. Its translation is CASSGGSIYF.

The table lists this clone with a few counts. For the CDR3, the DNA is TGCGCCAGCAGCCTAATGAGTCGGGGGGCCACCGGGGAGCTGTTTTTT. It is translated as CASSLMSRGATGELFF. The chain combines TRBV5-1 with TRBJ2-2, with D possibly TRBD2 on 7 matching bases. V gave up 4 bases and J gave up 4 bases, with 17 bases separating them. This CDR3 has 16 residues. Germline V CDR1 and CDR2: SGHRS, YFSETQ.

The chain couples TRBV27 to TRBJ2-7, with D possibly TRBD1 on 6 matching bases. Germline values: CDR1 MNHEY, CDR2 SMNVEV (reference sequence). The CDR3 contains 15 residues. V was pared by 6 bases and J by 3 bases, with 18 bases between. The CDR3 protein is CASSQTGRAGYEQYF. The CDR3 bases are TGTGCCAGCAGCCAGACAGGCCGTGCGGGCTACGAGCAGTACTTC.

The gene calls are TRBV7-2 and TRBJ2-1; D remains ambiguous. This CDR3 spans 11 amino acids. V lost 3 bases to trimming and J lost 5 bases, with 2 bases between them. From germline, CDR1 is SGHTA and CDR2 FQGNSA. The CDR3 region has the DNA TGTGCCAGCAGCTTCGACAATGAGCAGTTCTTC. This translates into CASSFDNEQFF.

The chain recombines TRBV7-2 with TRBJ2-7, with 12 positions matching TRBD1. This CDR3 contains 15 residues. Unmatched junction bases numbered 6, after V lost 4 bases and J lost 5 bases. The germline gives CDR1 SGHTA, CDR2 FQGNSA. Written as DNA, the CDR3 is TGTGCCAGCAGCTCAGTTGGGACAGGGGGCCACGAGCAGTACTTC. This encodes CASSSVGTGGHEQYF.

Only a few counts were recorded for this clone. Here the CDR3 reads CASSFDRNTGELFF. The CDR3 nucleotides read TGTGCCAGCAGTTTCGACAGGAACACCGGGGAGCTGTTTTTT. V and J are TRBV2 and TRBJ2-2; TRBD1 is a possible D gene (5 bases). V lost 5 bases, J lost 1 base, and 8 bases lay in between. The CDR3 contains 14 residues. The germline gives CDR1 SNHLY, CDR2 FYNNEI.

This rearrangement joins TRBV10-3 to TRBJ1-2; 8 bases line up with TRBD1. Trimming took 4 bases from V and 8 from J; bases not matched to a gene: 0. CDR3 length equals 11 residues. The germline V gene encodes CDR1 ENHRY and CDR2 SYGVKD. The CDR3 DNA follows: TGTGCCATCAGTGGACAGGGGGGCTACACCTTC. Its translation is CAISGQGGYTF.

This chain joins TRBV5-6 and TRBJ1-2, with D unresolved. V was trimmed by 6 bases and J by 8 bases, leaving 17 bases between them. CDR3 length equals 13 residues. Germline V gene lookup returns CDR1 SGHDT and CDR2 YYEEEE. CDR3 amino acids: CASNLGAREGYTF. CDR3 DNA: TGTGCCAGCAACCTTGGAGCCCGGGAGGGCTACACCTTC.

The chain links TRBV28 to TRBJ2-1; TRBD1 might be the D (5 bases). Germline assignment: CDR1 MDHEN and CDR2 SYDVKM. The CDR3 length is 16 residues. The V gene lost 6 bases and the J gene lost 0 bases, with 15 bases spanning the gap. This CDR3 reads CASSPVGDLSYNEQFF. CDR3 nucleotide sequence: TGTGCCAGCAGCCCCGTAGGGGATCTCTCCTACAATGAGCAGTTCTTC. Based on the CDR3 plus reference TRBV28 and TRBJ2-1, the full variable domain is DVKVTQSSRYLVKRTGEKVFLECVQDMDHENMFWYRQDPGLGLRLIYFSYDVKMKEKGDIPEGYSVSREKKERFSLILESASTNQTSMYLCASSPVGDLSYNEQFFGPGTRLTVL.

This clone was found a few times. This chain joins TRBV30 and TRBJ1-5; the D is unclear. V was pared by 0 bases and J by 2 bases, with 17 bases between. CDR3 length: 17 amino acids. Germline CDR1 and CDR2: GTSNPN and SVGIG (reference sequence). CDR3 nucleotides: TGTGCCTGGAGTGTATGGGCTTATCGGGAGGGCAATCAGCCCCAGCATTTT. It yields the protein CAWSVWAYREGNQPQHF.

The rearrangement joins TRBV4-2 to TRBJ2-7; 7 bases agree with TRBD2. The CDR3 is made up of 16 amino acids. The V gene end was trimmed by 0 bases and the J gene end by 3 bases; junction bases not matched to a gene: 8. CDR1 and CDR2 (germline): LGHNA, YNFKEQ. The CDR3 region has the DNA TGTGCCAGCAGCCAAGATCGGGCGGGAGAGCACTACGAGCAGTACTTC. Translated: CASSQDRAGEHYEQYF.

This chain connects TRBV5-1 to TRBJ2-7; 10 nucleotides align to TRBD2. Germline V gene lookup returns CDR1 SGHRS and CDR2 YFSETQ. The CDR3 is made up of 13 amino acids. The J segment lost 3 bases and the V segment lost 4 bases, leaving 1 base of the junction unmatched. CDR3 amino acids: CASSPSGSYEQYF. CDR3 sequence (DNA): TGCGCCAGCAGCCCTAGCGGGAGCTACGAGCAGTACTTC.

This chain uses TRBV7-2 with TRBJ2-3, with 14 bases fitting TRBD2. The CDR3 is made up of 17 amino acids. CDR1 is SGHTA, CDR2 FQGNSA, per germline. V was pared by 6 bases and J by 5 bases, with 10 bases of the junction left unmatched. The CDR3 loop reads CASSVGLAGGRRDTQYF. Written as DNA, the CDR3 is TGTGCCAGCAGTGTCGGACTAGCGGGAGGAAGAAGAGATACGCAGTATTTT.